Listed here are 18 T cell receptor beta chains from one sample, sequenced in a study of blood T cell repertoires in COVID-19. The assay was immunoSEQ multiplex PCR, and TCRdb's table has in-frame clones only and misses some. This table holds about 86,000 clones, roughly 88% found once. Sample: peripheral blood. These receptors all come from a woman older than 75 with active or convalescent COVID-19.

The genes are TRBV5-4 and TRBJ2-2, with D perhaps matching TRBD2 (6 bases). The CDR3 has 15 residues. CDR1 is SGHNT and CDR2 is YYREEE in the germline V gene (reference sequence). The germline V and J ends were trimmed by 2 bases and 5 bases, with 13 bases remaining between them. CDR3 loop: CASSFRGGGTGELFF. CDR3 DNA sequence: TGTGCCAGCAGCTTCCGCGGTGGGGGGACCGGGGAGCTGTTTTTT.

The V gene is TRBV20-1, the J gene TRBJ2-7; D might be TRBD1 (6 bases). The CDR3 covers 11 residues. V was shortened by 5 bases and J by 4 bases, with 9 bases between the two germline ends. Germline CDR1 and CDR2: DFQATT and SNEGSKA (reference sequence). The DNA for the CDR3 is TGCAGTGCTCACACAGGGTACGAGCAGTACTTC. Translated, it gives CSAHTGYEQYF.

V and J are TRBV7-8 and TRBJ2-5; TRBD2 aligns across 12 bases. The CDR3 contains 19 residues. V was clipped by 4 bases and J by 1 base; unmatched bases: 13. The V gene's germline CDR1 is SGHVS and CDR2 FQNEAQ. The DNA for the CDR3 is TGTGCCAGCAGCTCCCCGACTAGCGGGAGTGATTTTCGCCAAGAGACCCAGTACTTC. This translates into CASSSPTSGSDFRQETQYF.

The chain links TRBV9 to TRBJ2-1, with 9 positions matching TRBD2. Germline CDR1 SGDLS, CDR2 YYNGEE. The length of the CDR3 is 17 residues. After removal of 4 bases from V and 5 bases from J, the junction contained 13 bases not matched to a gene. CDR3 sequence: CASSPLRGRVVDNEQFF. CDR3 DNA sequence: TGTGCCAGCAGCCCCCTGCGCGGGAGGGTGGTCGACAATGAGCAGTTCTTC. The full variable domain, with the rest looked up from reference TRBV9 and TRBJ2-1, is DSGVTQTPKHLITATGQRVTLRCSPRSGDLSVYWYQQSLDQGLQFLIQYYNGEERAKGNILERFSAQQFPDLHSELNLSSLELGDSALYFCASSPLRGRVVDNEQFFGPGTRLTVL.

V and J are TRBV4-2 and TRBJ2-3, with TRBD2 matching over 8 bases. The CDR3 consists of 18 residues. Per the germline V gene, CDR1 is LGHNA and CDR2 is YNFKEQ. Trimming took 0 bases from V and 4 from J; bases not matched to a gene: 12. The CDR3 region is CASSQEPTGAGEADTQYF. In nucleotides, the CDR3 is TGTGCCAGCAGCCAAGAACCCACGGGAGCGGGAGAGGCAGATACGCAGTATTTT.

This chain uses TRBV5-1 with TRBJ2-5, with D unclear. CDR1 SGHRS and CDR2 YFSETQ come from the germline V gene. Between the trimmed V and J ends, which lost 3 bases and 5 bases, there was a span of 11 bases. The CDR3 has 13 amino acids. The CDR3 nucleotides are TGCGCCAGCAGCTCCACCCTTCGGGAGACCCAGTACTTC. This sequence encodes CASSSTLRETQYF.

This clone was recorded only once. The chain combines TRBV19 with TRBJ1-1; D is unresolved. The CDR3 is made up of 12 amino acids. Trimming left V 9 bases short and J 0 bases short, with 8 bases between. Germline V gene sequence: CDR1 LNHDA, CDR2 SQIVND (reference sequence). As DNA, the CDR3 is TGTGCCAGCGGGGAGTTGAACACTGAAGCTTTCTTT. Its translation is CASGELNTEAFF.

This clone turned up a few times. The CDR3 DNA follows: TGTGCCAGCAGCTTCCGGGTTACAGGGGGGACCTACGAGCAGTACTTC. This codes for CASSFRVTGGTYEQYF. V usage is TRBV5-4 and J usage is TRBJ2-7; 8 bases fit TRBD1. Germline trimming cut 2 bases from V and 2 bases from J; bases unmatched to any gene: 9. Per the germline V gene, CDR1 is SGHNT and CDR2 is YYREEE (reference sequence). The CDR3 has 16 amino acids.

This chain links TRBV3-1 (or the pseudogene TRBV3-2) with TRBJ2-2; D call uncertain. The V gene's germline CDR1 is LGHDT and CDR2 YNNKEL (reference sequence). Trimming shortened V by 4 bases and J by 0 bases, and 12 bases separated the two germline ends. The CDR3 runs 16 residues. DNA of the CDR3: TGTGCCAGCAGCCCCCTAGAGCCTTCGAACACCGGGGAGCTGTTTTTT. Protein sequence: CASSPLEPSNTGELFF.

This chain connects TRBV19 to TRBJ1-2; the match to TRBD1 covers 7 bases. With V trimmed by 5 bases and J by 4 bases, 7 bases remained unmatched. The V gene's germline CDR1 is LNHDA and CDR2 SQIVND (reference sequence). The CDR3 runs 14 residues. CDR3 loop: CASSEGDSFYGYTF. CDR3 bases: TGTGCCAGTAGTGAGGGGGACAGCTTCTATGGCTACACCTTC.

The V call is TRBV18, the J call TRBJ1-6; TRBD1 might be the D (5 bases). The CDR3 runs 15 residues. Germline assignment: CDR1 KGHSH and CDR2 LQKENI. Trimming pared 4 bases from V and 8 bases from J, leaving 15 bases between. The CDR3: CASSRYSQGDSPLHF. CDR3 bases: TGTGCCAGCTCACGGTACTCCCAGGGCGATTCACCCCTCCACTTT.

This clone was detected only a few times. The CDR3 region has the DNA TGCGCCAGCAGCTTGGTGGGGGGGCTCTCTGAAAAACTGTTTTTT. Translation: CASSLVGGLSEKLFF. The chain carries TRBV5-1 and TRBJ1-4, with D maybe TRBD1 (6 bases). Germline values: CDR1 SGHRS, CDR2 YFSETQ. The CDR3 length is 15 residues. The V end lost 0 bases, the J end lost 7 bases, and 13 bases lay between the germline ends.

The CDR3 loop reads CASSGRTGYPYEQYF. The CDR3 DNA is TGTGCCAGCAGCGGCAGGACAGGATACCCCTACGAGCAGTACTTC. The rearrangement uses TRBV13 and TRBJ2-7, with 7 bases fitting TRBD1. CDR3 size: 15 residues. The J segment lost 2 bases and the V segment lost 5 bases, leaving 9 bases of the junction unmatched. Germline CDR1 and CDR2: PRHDT and FYEKMQ (reference sequence). Drawing the rest from reference TRBV13 and TRBJ2-7, the complete variable domain is AAGVIQSPRHLIKEKRETATLKCYPIPRHDTVYWYQQGPGQDPQFLISFYEKMQSDKGSIPDRFSAQQFSDYHSELNMSSLELGDSALYFCASSGRTGYPYEQYFGPGTRLTVT.

V usage is TRBV3-1 (or the pseudogene TRBV3-2) and J usage is TRBJ2-1, with a weak D call TRBD2 (7 bases). The V and J ends lost 4 bases and 4 bases respectively, with 14 bases between them. In germline, CDR1 is LGHDT, CDR2 YNNKEL (reference sequence). CDR3 length: 15 amino acids. The CDR3 here is CASSPYGGLYNEQFF. In nucleotides, the CDR3 is TGTGCCAGCAGCCCCTACGGGGGGCTTTACAATGAGCAGTTCTTC.

The J gene is TRBJ2-5, the V gene TRBV3-1 (or the pseudogene TRBV3-2); 8 bases are a match to TRBD2. There are 14 residues in the CDR3. Germline V gives CDR1 LGHDT, CDR2 YNNKEL (reference sequence). The V segment lost 4 bases and the J segment 4 bases; nucleotides outside the gene matches: 5. CDR3 in amino acids: CASSLTGGSETQYF. In DNA, the CDR3 is TGTGCCAGCAGCCTTACGGGGGGGTCAGAGACCCAGTACTTC.

This sequence joins TRBV6-2 or TRBV6-3 and TRBJ1-5; D is uncertain. The CDR3 has 14 amino acids. Germline V gives CDR1 MNHEY, CDR2 SVGEGT. The V end lost 7 bases, the J end lost 0 bases, and 10 bases lay between the germline ends. The CDR3 coding sequence is TGTGCCAGCACTTCCTCTAATAGCAATCAGCCCCAGCATTTT. Translation: CASTSSNSNQPQHF.

The V gene is TRBV27, the J gene TRBJ2-1; possible D gene TRBD1, 5 bases. Looked up from germline, CDR1 is MNHEY and CDR2 is SMNVEV (reference sequence). CDR3 size: 14 residues. V lost 4 bases to trimming and J lost 12 bases, with 19 bases between them. CDR3 in amino acids: CASSSSGLTRRQFF. In DNA, the CDR3 is TGTGCCAGCAGTTCTTCAGGGCTCACCCGGCGGCAGTTCTTC.

CDR3 region: CASRPQGYTEAFF. DNA of the CDR3: TGTGCCAGCAGACCGCAGGGGTACACTGAAGCTTTCTTT. The chain employs TRBV2 and TRBJ1-1; possible D gene TRBD1, 6 bases. Trimming left V 6 bases short and J 3 bases short, with 11 bases between. Germline-derived CDR1 and CDR2 are SNHLY and FYNNEI. This CDR3 has 13 residues.